This TCR beta chain originates from a study of CD8+CD57+ T cells in acquired aplastic anemia. Background on the study: Sorted CD4+ and CD8+ cells gave a mean 3.2 ug DNA, range about 0.2 to 27.4 ug. Healthy donors had, on average, roughly 9.9 million reads for their CD4+ cells. Overall study results and limits: Controls and patients did not differ significantly in CD8+ Simpson's diversity. The number of CD8+ CDR3 sequences shared by patients and controls was around 30.

Both TCR beta VDJ combination and CDR3 sequence profiling were carried out. Genomic DNA was the template for this profiling. A single record per CDR3 protein comes from TCRdb applying MiXCR to the reads. Of approximately 170,000 distinct CDR3 sequences listed, roughly 56% are singletons. Looked up from germline, CDR1 is SGHAT and CDR2 is FQNNGV. The CDR3 is made up of 12 amino acids. The V end was cut by 0 bases, the J end by 7 bases, with 6 bases between. Turning to this clonotype: Antigen: not known.

Material: sorted CD4+, CD8+, or CD8+CD57+ T cells (not recorded which) from PBMCs. This TCR was recovered from a human donor in good health, serving as a control. The chain combines TRBV11-2 with TRBJ2-5; D remains unclear. CDR3 region: CASSLDPGTQYF. Written as DNA, the CDR3 is TGTGCCAGCAGCTTAGATCCGGGGACCCAGTACTTC.